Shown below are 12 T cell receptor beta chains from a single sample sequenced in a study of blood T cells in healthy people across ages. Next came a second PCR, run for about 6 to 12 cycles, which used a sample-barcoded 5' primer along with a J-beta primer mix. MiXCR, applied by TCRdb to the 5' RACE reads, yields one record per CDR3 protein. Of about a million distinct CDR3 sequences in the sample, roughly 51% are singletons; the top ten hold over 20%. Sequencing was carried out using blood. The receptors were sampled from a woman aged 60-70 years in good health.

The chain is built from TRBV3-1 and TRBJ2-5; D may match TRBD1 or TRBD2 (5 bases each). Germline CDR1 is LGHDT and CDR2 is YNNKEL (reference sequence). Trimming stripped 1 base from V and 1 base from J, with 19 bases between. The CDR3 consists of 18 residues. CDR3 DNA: TGTGCCAGCAGCCAAGGACTTTACGGGATGGGGCCCCAAGAGACCCAGTACTTC. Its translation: CASSQGLYGMGPQETQYF.

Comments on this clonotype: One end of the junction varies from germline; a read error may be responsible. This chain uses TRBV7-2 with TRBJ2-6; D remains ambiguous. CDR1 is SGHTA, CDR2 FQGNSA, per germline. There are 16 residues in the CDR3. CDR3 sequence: CAGSLTRNSGANVLTF. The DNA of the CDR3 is TGTGCCGGCAGCCTAACAAGGAACTCTGGGGCCAACGTCCTGACTTTC. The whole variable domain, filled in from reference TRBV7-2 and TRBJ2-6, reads GAGVSQSPSNKVTEKGKDVELRCDPISGHTALYWYRQSLGQGLEFLIYFQGNSAPDKSGLPSDRFSAERTGGSVSTLTIQRTQQEDSAVYLCAGSLTRNSGANVLTFGAGSRLTVL.

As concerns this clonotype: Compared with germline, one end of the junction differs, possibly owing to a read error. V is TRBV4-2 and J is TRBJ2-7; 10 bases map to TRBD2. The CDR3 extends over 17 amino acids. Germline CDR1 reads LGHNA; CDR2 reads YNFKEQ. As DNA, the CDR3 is TGTGCCAGCAACCAAGTAAGGGGGACTAGCGATTACAATGAGCAGTACTTC. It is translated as CASNQVRGTSDYNEQYF.

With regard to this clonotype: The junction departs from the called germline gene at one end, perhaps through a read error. The CDR3 is CTSGTFYEQYF. The CDR3 DNA sequence: TGTACCAGCGGAACTTTCTACGAGCAGTACTTC. The rearrangement joins TRBV6-5 to TRBJ2-4; possible D gene TRBD2, 5 bases. The assigned J gene may be wrong: the sequence end matches TRBJ2-7 better. The CDR3 has 11 amino acids. Germline CDR1 and CDR2: MNHEY and SVGAGI.

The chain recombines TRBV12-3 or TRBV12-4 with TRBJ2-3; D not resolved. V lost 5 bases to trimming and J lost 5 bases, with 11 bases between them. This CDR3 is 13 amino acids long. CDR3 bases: TGTGCCAGCAGTAGAGGAAACAAAGATACGCAGTATTTT. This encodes CASSRGNKDTQYF.

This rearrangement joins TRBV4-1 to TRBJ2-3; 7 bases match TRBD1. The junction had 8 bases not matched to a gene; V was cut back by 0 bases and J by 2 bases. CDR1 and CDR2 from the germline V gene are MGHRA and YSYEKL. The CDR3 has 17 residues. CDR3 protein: CASSQEELGQHTDTQYF. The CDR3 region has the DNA TGCGCCAGCAGCCAAGAGGAGTTGGGACAGCACACAGATACGCAGTATTTT.

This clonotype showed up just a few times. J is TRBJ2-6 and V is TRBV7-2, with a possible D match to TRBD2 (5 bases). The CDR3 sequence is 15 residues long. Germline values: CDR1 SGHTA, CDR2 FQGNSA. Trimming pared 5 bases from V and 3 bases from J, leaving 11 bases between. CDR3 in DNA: TGTGCCAGCAGCCTAGGGCGGGTTGGGGCCAACGTCCTGACTTTC. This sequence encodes CASSLGRVGANVLTF.

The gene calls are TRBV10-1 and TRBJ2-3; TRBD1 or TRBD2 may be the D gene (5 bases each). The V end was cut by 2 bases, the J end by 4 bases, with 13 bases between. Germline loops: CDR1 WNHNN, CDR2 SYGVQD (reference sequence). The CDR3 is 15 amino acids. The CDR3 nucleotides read TGCGCCAGCAGTGAGAGGGGAGTTGAGGCAGATACGCAGTATTTT. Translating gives CASSERGVEADTQYF.

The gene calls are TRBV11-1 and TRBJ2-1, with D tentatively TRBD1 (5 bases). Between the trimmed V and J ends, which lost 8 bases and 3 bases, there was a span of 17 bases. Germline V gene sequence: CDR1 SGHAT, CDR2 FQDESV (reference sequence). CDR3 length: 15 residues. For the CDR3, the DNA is TGTGCCAGCTCCGGTCCAGGGATCTACTACAATGAGCAGTTCTTC. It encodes CASSGPGIYYNEQFF.

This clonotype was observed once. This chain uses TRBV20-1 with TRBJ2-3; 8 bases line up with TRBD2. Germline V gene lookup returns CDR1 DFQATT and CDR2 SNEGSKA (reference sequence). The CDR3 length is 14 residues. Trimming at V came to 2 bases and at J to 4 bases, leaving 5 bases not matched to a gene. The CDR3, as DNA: TGCAGTGCTAGAAAAGCGGGAGTTGCAGATACGCAGTATTTT. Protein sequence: CSARKAGVADTQYF.

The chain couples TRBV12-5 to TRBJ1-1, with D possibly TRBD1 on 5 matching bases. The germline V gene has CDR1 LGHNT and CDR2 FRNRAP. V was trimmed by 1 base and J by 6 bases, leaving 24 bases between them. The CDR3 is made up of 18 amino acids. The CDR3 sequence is CASGLAVPPFRVKPEAFF. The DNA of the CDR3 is TGTGCTAGTGGTTTGGCGGTCCCTCCATTCAGGGTTAAACCTGAAGCTTTCTTT.

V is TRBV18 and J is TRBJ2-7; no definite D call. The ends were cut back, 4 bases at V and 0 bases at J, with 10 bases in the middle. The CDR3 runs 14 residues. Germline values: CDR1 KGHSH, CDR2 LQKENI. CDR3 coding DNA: TGTGCCAGCTCACTCAATCTAGGCTCCTACGAGCAGTACTTC. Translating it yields CASSLNLGSYEQYF.